Detailed here is one TCR beta chain. Each CDR3 protein is one row after TCRdb ran MiXCR on the 5' RACE reads. The sample carries 45,000 to 60,000 distinct CDR3 sequences, approximately 14% recorded once. Germline CDR1 and CDR2: SGHTA and FQGNSA. The CDR3 has 21 residues. With V trimmed by 2 bases and J by 2 bases, 18 bases remained unmatched. The data were obtained in a study of T cells of healthy individuals. The receptor was isolated from a human donor in good health. The rearrangement joins TRBV7-2 to TRBJ2-3, with 11 positions matching TRBD2. The CDR3 here is CASSLTRPSGGRMWATDTQYF. DNA of the CDR3: TGTGCCAGCAGCTTAACTCGGCCTAGCGGGGGGAGGATGTGGGCCACAGATACGCAGTATTTT.